This T cell receptor (beta chain) appears in the sequencing data of a study of identical twins. Healthy Caucasians provided all donations. This clonotype was seen more than once but under ten times. The ends were cut back, 6 bases at V and 7 bases at J, with 18 bases in the middle. The CDR3 extends over 14 amino acids. Germline CDR1 is MNHNS and CDR2 is SASEGT. One entry per CDR3 protein, called by TCRdb with MiXCR from the 5' RACE reads. The sample lists about 450,000 distinct CDR3 sequences; around a sixth were seen once. The chain couples TRBV6-1 to TRBJ2-5; D gene ambiguous. Sequences were obtained from naive T cells sorted from blood. The sequence was collected from a man between 50 and 59 years old in good health. The CDR3 DNA is TGTGCCAGCAGGTCTCCTCAGAGTCCGGGGACCCAGTACTTC. The encoded protein is CASRSPQSPGTQYF.